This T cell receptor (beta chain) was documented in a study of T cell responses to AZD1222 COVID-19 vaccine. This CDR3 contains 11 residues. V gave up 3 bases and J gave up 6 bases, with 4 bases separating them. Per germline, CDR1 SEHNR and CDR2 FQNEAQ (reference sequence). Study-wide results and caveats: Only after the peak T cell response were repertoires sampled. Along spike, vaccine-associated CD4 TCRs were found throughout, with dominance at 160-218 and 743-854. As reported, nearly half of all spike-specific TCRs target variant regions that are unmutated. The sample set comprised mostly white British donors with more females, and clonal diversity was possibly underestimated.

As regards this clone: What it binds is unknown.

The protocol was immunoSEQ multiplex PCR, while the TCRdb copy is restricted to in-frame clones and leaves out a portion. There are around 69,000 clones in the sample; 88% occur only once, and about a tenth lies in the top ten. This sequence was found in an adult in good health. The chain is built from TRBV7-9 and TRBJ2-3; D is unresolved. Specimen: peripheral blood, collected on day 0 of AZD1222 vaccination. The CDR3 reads CASSFPDTQYF. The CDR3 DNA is TGTGCCAGCAGCTTCCCGGATACGCAGTATTTT.